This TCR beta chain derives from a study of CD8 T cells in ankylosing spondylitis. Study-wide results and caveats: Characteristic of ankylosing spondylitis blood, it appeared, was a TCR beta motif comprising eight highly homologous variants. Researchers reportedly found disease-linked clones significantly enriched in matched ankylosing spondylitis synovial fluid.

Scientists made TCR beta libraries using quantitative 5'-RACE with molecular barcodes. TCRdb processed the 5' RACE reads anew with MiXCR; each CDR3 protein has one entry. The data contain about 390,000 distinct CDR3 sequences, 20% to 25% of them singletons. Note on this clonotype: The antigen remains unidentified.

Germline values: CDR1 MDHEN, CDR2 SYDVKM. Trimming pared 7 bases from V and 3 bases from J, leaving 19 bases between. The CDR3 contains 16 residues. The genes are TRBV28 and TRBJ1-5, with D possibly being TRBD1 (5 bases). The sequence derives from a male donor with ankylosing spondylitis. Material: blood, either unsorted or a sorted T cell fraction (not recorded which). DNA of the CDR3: TGTGCCAGCATAGAAAGGAGTCGACAGCTCAATCAGCCCCAGCATTTT. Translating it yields CASIERSRQLNQPQHF.